The 12 T cell receptor beta chains below were found in one sample sequenced in a study of T cell changes during pregnancy in multiple sclerosis. Using immunoSEQ multiplex PCR, the repertoire was profiled, and TCRdb retains in-frame clones only, with some absent. The table has 40,000 or so clones, around 90% seen once. The material was CD4+ T cells from peripheral blood mononuclear cells, obtained in the third trimester of pregnancy. These receptor sequences come from a female donor in good health, enrolled as a control in a pregnancy study.

This clone was seen only once. This chain uses TRBV18 with TRBJ1-4, with D possibly TRBD1 on 5 matching bases. The CDR3 contains 17 residues. Germline CDR1 is KGHSH and CDR2 is LQKENI. Deletions cut 1 base from V and 2 bases from J, with 14 bases between. CDR3 DNA: TGTGCCAGCTCACCACTTCGCCCAGGGTGGACTAATGAAAAACTGTTTTTT. This gives the protein CASSPLRPGWTNEKLFF.

The CDR3 region has the DNA TGCGCCAGCAGCTTGGCTAGCGGGAGAATTGATGAGCAGTTCTTC. As protein: CASSLASGRIDEQFF. V and J are TRBV5-1 and TRBJ2-1; 10 bases are shared with TRBD2. CDR3 length: 15 residues. Per the germline V gene, CDR1 is SGHRS and CDR2 is YFSETQ. V lost 0 bases and J lost 8; bases outside the gene matches: 5.

V gene TRBV5-8 combines with J gene TRBJ2-7; D is ambiguous. Trimming stripped 7 bases from V and 1 base from J, with 6 bases between. Germline assignment: CDR1 SGHTS and CDR2 YDEGEE. The CDR3 has 11 amino acids. CDR3 sequence (DNA): TGTGCCAGCGTAGAATCCTACGAGCAGTACTTC. This gives the protein CASVESYEQYF.

V usage is TRBV5-1 and J usage is TRBJ2-3; 8 bases are shared with TRBD2. Per germline, CDR1 SGHRS and CDR2 YFSETQ. The J segment lost 10 bases and the V segment lost 4 bases, leaving 17 bases of the junction unmatched. The CDR3 runs 16 residues. The CDR3 here is CASSPSLAGGAVAQYF. In DNA form, the CDR3 reads TGCGCCAGCAGCCCAAGTCTAGCGGGTGGAGCCGTGGCGCAGTATTTT.

The rearrangement links TRBV6-5 to TRBJ2-7; perhaps TRBD1 as D (5 bases). The length of the CDR3 is 13 residues. The V end was cut by 2 bases, the J end by 1 base, with 6 bases between. CDR1 and CDR2 (germline): MNHEY, SVGAGI. This CDR3 reads CASSYRQSYEQYF. CDR3 nucleotide sequence: TGTGCCAGCAGTTACCGACAGTCCTACGAGCAGTACTTC.

J is TRBJ1-5 and V is TRBV28; the match to TRBD1 covers 7 bases. Germline V gene sequence: CDR1 MDHEN, CDR2 SYDVKM. The CDR3 sequence is 14 residues long. The trim removed 5 bases at V and 2 bases at J, leaving 3 bases unmatched. CDR3 residues: CASSLGQRNQPQHF. CDR3 DNA sequence: TGTGCCAGCAGTCTGGGACAGCGCAATCAGCCCCAGCATTTT.

V gene TRBV28 combines with J gene TRBJ2-7; D gene unclear. Germline assignment: CDR1 MDHEN and CDR2 SYDVKM. The length of the CDR3 is 11 residues. Between the trimmed V and J ends, which lost 5 bases and 4 bases, there was a span of 6 bases. The CDR3 coding sequence is TGTGCCAGCAGTATACAGTACGAGCAGTACTTC. Amino acids: CASSIQYEQYF.

The chain uses TRBV9 and TRBJ2-3, with 10 bases fitting TRBD2. Germline V lookup: CDR1 SGDLS, CDR2 YYNGEE. V lost 0 bases, J lost 3 bases, and 4 bases stayed unmatched. CDR3 length equals 16 residues. The DNA for the CDR3 is TGTGCCAGCAGCGTAGCGAGCGGGGGGGTTACAGATACGCAGTATTTT. The encoded protein is CASSVASGGVTDTQYF. The whole variable domain, remainder taken from reference TRBV9 and TRBJ2-3, is DSGVTQTPKHLITATGQRVTLRCSPRSGDLSVYWYQQSLDQGLQFLIQYYNGEERAKGNILERFSAQQFPDLHSELNLSSLELGDSALYFCASSVASGGVTDTQYFGPGTRLTVL.

The gene calls are TRBV10-3 and TRBJ1-1; 11 bases fit TRBD1. Germline CDR1 ENHRY, CDR2 SYGVKD. The CDR3 totals 14 residues. The V and J ends lost 6 bases and 5 bases, in that order; junction bases with no gene match: 5. CDR3 bases: TGTGCCATCAGGGTGGACAGGGGGCGAACTGAAGCTTTCTTT. This codes for CAIRVDRGRTEAFF.

This clone was seen only once. V is TRBV6-4 and J is TRBJ2-3; TRBD2 matches 13 bases. The CDR3 sequence is 17 residues long. Trimming cost V 6 bases and J 2 bases; bases outside gene matches: 8. The germline CDR1 and CDR2 sequences are MRHNA and SNTAGT. CDR3 protein: CASRPTSGGSHTDTQYF. CDR3 sequence (DNA): TGTGCCAGCAGGCCGACTAGCGGGGGGTCTCACACAGATACGCAGTATTTT.

CDR3 coding DNA: TGTGCCAGCAGTGGAAACCTTCAGGGCGGGGAGCTGTTTTTT. It codes for CASSGNLQGGELFF. V gene TRBV2 combines with J gene TRBJ2-2; D may be TRBD1 (5 bases). CDR3 length: 14 amino acids. Germline CDR1 and CDR2: SNHLY and FYNNEI. The germline V and J ends were trimmed by 4 bases and 7 bases, with 13 bases remaining between them.

A note on this clone: This sample also contains other DNA sequences that code for the same CDR3. The rearrangement uses TRBV15 and TRBJ2-7; TRBD2 might be the D (6 bases). The CDR3 contains 14 residues. Germline V gene sequence: CDR1 LNHNV, CDR2 YYDKDF (reference sequence). Trimming took off 0 bases at V and 3 bases at J, with 9 bases between the two ends. The DNA of the CDR3 is TGTGCCACCAGCAGAGATTTGGAGGGCTACGAGCAGTACTTC. Its protein is CATSRDLEGYEQYF.